This T cell receptor (beta chain) was identified in a study of blood T cell repertoires in COVID-19. The overall study: Sites across the United States, Italy and Spain contributed samples from acute and convalescent COVID-19. In each case, the material was cDNA or gDNA derived from T cells, B-cell-depleted T cells, or PBMCs.

This CDR3 has 15 amino acids. The V gene end was trimmed by 0 bases and the J gene end by 3 bases; junction bases not matched to a gene: 5. CDR1 and CDR2 (germline): LNHNV, YYDKDF (reference sequence). Per the authors' pipeline: Quantification of nucleated cells was approximated via reference gene primer amplification. TCRdb's copy holds only in-frame clones and misses some; the assay was immunoSEQ multiplex PCR. That table is the source of V, J and clone size, and D and trimming were worked out from the DNA. The table records 100,000 to 150,000 clones, around 82% of them present only once. This clone was picked up a small number of times.

The sample was peripheral blood. The clonotype originates from a woman in her 30s who had recovered from COVID-19. V and J are TRBV15 and TRBJ2-7; 7 positions match TRBD2. The DNA of the CDR3 is TGTGCCACCAGCAGAGAGGCGGGAGAAAACTACGAGCAGTACTTC. This encodes CATSREAGENYEQYF.